This T cell receptor beta chain was observed in a study of cytomegalovirus exposure and HLA in healthy donors. PCR used 60 Vbeta primers and 13 Jbeta primers. Sequencing used immunoSEQ multiplex PCR; TCRdb keeps in-frame clones, though not all of them. This repertoire shows around 120,000 clones, over 75% found once; its top ten account for under 2%. Regarding the study as a whole: HLA alleles showed associations with about 15,000 TCR beta sequences in a later analysis, at a 0.05 false discovery rate. Associated with cytomegalovirus, according to the listing, were 150 to 200 TCR beta chains.

The donors comprised healthy bone marrow donors. Turning to this clone: The antigen is unknown.

Material: PBMCs. This TCR came from a boy between 10 and 17 years old in good health and CMV-seronegative.

CDR3 in DNA: TGCGCCACCACTCCGCCATTCAGCAATCAGCCCCAGCATTTT. Protein sequence: CATTPPFSNQPQHF. The chain is built from TRBV10-1 and TRBJ1-5; D is undetermined. Germline assignment: CDR1 WNHNN and CDR2 SYGVQD (reference sequence). The V end lost 10 bases, the J end lost 1 base, and 14 bases lay between the germline ends. The CDR3 is made up of 14 amino acids.